The 25 T cell receptor beta chains in this list originate from one sample, sequenced in a study of blood T cell repertoires in COVID-19. Data came from immunoSEQ multiplex PCR; TCRdb stores just in-frame clones and leaves some out. The sample shows about 220,000 clones, over 75% of them seen only once. Source material: peripheral blood. The origin of the receptors is a human donor in a cohort sampled during active COVID-19.

The rearrangement uses TRBV30 and TRBJ1-2, with TRBD1 matching over 8 bases. V was clipped by 2 bases and J by 4 bases; unmatched bases: 3. Germline V gene data show CDR1 as GTSNPN and CDR2 as SVGIG (reference sequence). The CDR3 runs 13 residues. The DNA of the CDR3 is TGTGCCTGGAGTAGGACAGGGACCTATGGCTACACCTTC. Its protein is CAWSRTGTYGYTF. The variable domain in full, with the rest retrieved from reference TRBV30 and TRBJ1-2, is SQTIHQWPATLVQPVGSPLSLECTVEGTSNPNLYWYRQAAGRGLQLLFYSVGIGQISSEVPQNLSASRPQDRQFILSSKKLLLSDSGFYLCAWSRTGTYGYTFGSGTRLTVV.

J is TRBJ1-5 and V is TRBV19, with TRBD1 matching over 7 bases. V dropped 5 bases and J dropped 2; count of bases not matched to a gene: 9. This CDR3 is built from 16 residues. The germline V gene has CDR1 LNHDA and CDR2 SQIVND (reference sequence). In nucleotides, the CDR3 is TGTGCCAGTAGTCGACAGGGACCAACGGGCAATCAGCCCCAGCATTTT. This sequence encodes CASSRQGPTGNQPQHF.

This rearrangement joins TRBV29-1 to TRBJ2-3; TRBD1 might be the D (6 bases). Per germline, CDR1 SQVTM and CDR2 ANQGSEA. V shed 7 bases and J shed 4 bases, with 12 bases lying between them. The CDR3 has 12 amino acids. The DNA of the CDR3 is TGCAGCGGTACCTCAGGGGCAGATACGCAGTATTTT. Its translation is CSGTSGADTQYF.

The J gene is TRBJ2-2, the V gene TRBV5-6; the match to TRBD2 covers 9 bases. The J segment lost 2 bases and the V segment lost 4 bases, leaving 9 bases of the junction unmatched. Germline V gene sequence: CDR1 SGHDT, CDR2 YYEEEE. The CDR3 runs to 17 residues. CDR3 amino acids: CASSLVAGAQNTGELFF. The CDR3 DNA follows: TGTGCCAGCAGCCTGGTAGCGGGAGCCCAAAACACCGGGGAGCTGTTTTTT. Variable domain in full (rest from reference TRBV5-6 and TRBJ2-2): DAGVTQSPTHLIKTRGQQVTLRCSPKSGHDTVSWYQQALGQGPQFIFQYYEEEERQRGNFPDRFSGHQFPNYSSELNVNALLLGDSALYLCASSLVAGAQNTGELFFGEGSRLTVL.

V usage is TRBV10-3 and J usage is TRBJ1-5; unclear D gene. The CDR3 spans 12 residues. Germline V gives CDR1 ENHRY, CDR2 SYGVKD. The V end lost 4 bases, the J end lost 6 bases, and 7 bases lay between the germline ends. The CDR3: CAISAPRQPQHF. As DNA, the CDR3 is TGTGCCATCAGTGCCCCCCGTCAGCCCCAGCATTTT.

The chain employs TRBV20-1 and TRBJ1-2; weak D call: TRBD1 (5 bases). This CDR3 is built from 10 residues. Germline V gives CDR1 DFQATT, CDR2 SNEGSKA (reference sequence). Trimming shortened V by 5 bases and J by 4 bases, and 5 bases separated the two germline ends. CDR3 nucleotides: TGCAGTGCTGACAGCTATGGCTACACCTTC. Translated: CSADSYGYTF.

This clone was seen only a few times. The chain combines TRBV5-1 with TRBJ1-5; D might be TRBD1 (6 bases). The CDR3 totals 15 residues. CDR1 is SGHRS, CDR2 YFSETQ, per germline. Trimming took off 0 bases at V and 5 bases at J, with 12 bases between the two ends. In DNA, the CDR3 is TGCGCCAGCAGCTTGGACGGGGGGGGGCATCAGCCCCAGCATTTT. It translates to CASSLDGGGHQPQHF.

V is TRBV2 and J is TRBJ2-2; D ambiguous. V was cut by 4 bases and J by 2 bases, with 8 bases left in between. This CDR3 spans 14 amino acids. Germline assignment: CDR1 SNHLY and CDR2 FYNNEI. CDR3 DNA sequence: TGTGCCAGCAGTGTCCCCCTAAACACCGGGGAGCTGTTTTTT. This codes for CASSVPLNTGELFF.

Note on this clone: The junction departs from the called germline gene at one end, perhaps through a read error. The J gene is TRBJ2-7, the V gene TRBV5-5, with D perhaps TRBD2 (5 bases). The germline V gene has CDR1 SGHKS and CDR2 YYEKEE (reference sequence). The CDR3 sequence is 13 residues long. The CDR3 DNA sequence: TGTGCCAGCAGTTTGGACTTGCCCTACGAGCAGTACTTC. As protein: CASSLDLPYEQYF.

V usage is TRBV27 and J usage is TRBJ1-4; perhaps TRBD1 as D (6 bases). The CDR3 consists of 15 residues. Trimming left V 0 bases short and J 7 bases short, with 12 bases between. Germline CDR1 MNHEY, CDR2 SMNVEV (reference sequence). For the CDR3, the DNA is TGTGCCAGCAGTTTATCTGGGGGCTCGGCTGAAAAACTGTTTTTT. Protein product: CASSLSGGSAEKLFF. Full variable domain (rest looked up from reference TRBV27 and TRBJ1-4): EAQVTQNPRYLITVTGKKLTVTCSQNMNHEYMSWYRQDPGLGLRQIYYSMNVEVTDKGDVPEGYKVSRKEKRNFPLILESPSPNQTSLYFCASSLSGGSAEKLFFGSGTQLSVL.

The chain uses TRBV2 and TRBJ2-7; 11 bases fit TRBD2. The germline V gene encodes CDR1 SNHLY and CDR2 FYNNEI. Trimming removed 1 base from V and 8 bases from J; junction bases left unmatched: 7. The CDR3 is 15 residues long. The CDR3 DNA follows: TGTGCCAGCAGTGAAGTTTCGCTAGCGGGAGGCAAGCAGTACTTC. It translates to CASSEVSLAGGKQYF.

The rearrangement links TRBV2 to TRBJ1-1; tentatively, D is TRBD1 (6 bases). Trimming took off 4 bases at V and 1 base at J, with 7 bases between the two ends. The CDR3 spans 13 residues. Germline CDR1 and CDR2: SNHLY and FYNNEI. CDR3 DNA: TGTGCCAGCAGTGCGGGACAGAACACTGAAGCTTTCTTT. This translates into CASSAGQNTEAFF.

The chain couples TRBV5-8 to TRBJ1-1; 9 positions agree with TRBD1. The CDR3 length is 14 residues. Germline values: CDR1 SGHTS, CDR2 YDEGEE. Trimming cost V 4 bases and J 5 bases; bases outside gene matches: 6. The CDR3 reads CASSEQGAVTEAFF. Written as DNA, the CDR3 is TGTGCCAGCAGCGAACAGGGGGCGGTGACTGAAGCTTTCTTT.

This clone was recorded once. This chain connects TRBV7-8 to TRBJ2-1; D possibly corresponds to TRBD2 (7 bases). Looked up from germline, CDR1 is SGHVS and CDR2 is FQNEAQ. The CDR3 length is 15 residues. V lost 3 bases, J lost 4 bases, and 13 bases lay in between. CDR3 in DNA: TGTGCCAGCAGCTTTAGGAGGGGGGGGTACAATGAGCAGTTCTTC. This encodes CASSFRRGGYNEQFF. The full variable domain, in which reference TRBV7-8 and TRBJ2-1 provide the parts outside the CDR3, is GAGVSQSPRYKVAKRGQDVALRCDPISGHVSLFWYQQALGQGPEFLTYFQNEAQLDKSGLPSDRFFAERPEGSVSTLKIQRTQQEDSAVYLCASSFRRGGYNEQFFGPGTRLTVL.

The chain employs TRBV3-1 (or the pseudogene TRBV3-2) and TRBJ1-2, with D tentatively TRBD1 (5 bases). CDR3 length equals 16 residues. Deletions cut 4 bases from V and 8 bases from J, with 23 bases between. Per germline, CDR1 LGHDT and CDR2 YNNKEL (reference sequence). DNA for the CDR3: TGTGCCAGCAGCCCTCCGGGGGACCTCTGGTCGAGAGGCTACACCTTC. Translation: CASSPPGDLWSRGYTF.

This clone was counted a single time. The chain recombines TRBV21-1 with TRBJ1-6; the table's D call of TRBD1 was not tested on the DNA. TRBV21-1 is designated a pseudogene. The CDR3 consists of 17 residues. The CDR3 spells CASTSRQALNYNSPLHF. In DNA form, the CDR3 reads TGTGCCAGCACCTCCAGGCAGGCTCTAAACTATAATTCACCCCTCCACTTT.

The gene calls are TRBV20-1 and TRBJ2-7; 8 nucleotides agree with TRBD1. Trimming at V came to 3 bases and at J to 5 bases, leaving 9 bases not matched to a gene. Germline CDR1 reads DFQATT; CDR2 reads SNEGSKA (reference sequence). CDR3 length equals 14 residues. CDR3 bases: TGCAGTGCTAGTGCGGCAGGGGGCTTTGACGAGCAGTACTTC. It encodes CSASAAGGFDEQYF.

The chain links TRBV19 to TRBJ1-1; TRBD1 is a possible D gene (5 bases). Per the germline V gene, CDR1 is LNHDA and CDR2 is SQIVND (reference sequence). This CDR3 comprises 17 residues. Trimming pared 4 bases from V and 0 bases from J, leaving 18 bases between. The CDR3 DNA is TGTGCCAGTAGTAGAAGGGGACTTGACAGCATGAACACTGAAGCTTTCTTT. It translates to CASSRRGLDSMNTEAFF.

The rearrangement joins TRBV7-2 to TRBJ2-7, with D tentatively TRBD2 (6 bases). The CDR3 runs 14 residues. V was trimmed by 3 bases and J by 3 bases, leaving 12 bases between them. The germline gives CDR1 SGHTA, CDR2 FQGNSA. The CDR3 DNA reads TGTGCCAGCAGCTTCTCACTAGCTAACTACGAGCAGTACTTC. It encodes CASSFSLANYEQYF.

In the case of this clone: Since a much larger clone is just one base distant, this may be a read error. This sequence joins TRBV5-1 and TRBJ2-1; a possible D gene is TRBD2 (5 bases). The V gene's germline CDR1 is SGHRS and CDR2 YFSETQ. With 0 bases removed from V and 0 bases from J, the gap between germline ends came to 7 bases. The CDR3 length is 15 residues. CDR3 DNA: TGCGCCAGCAGCTTGGCGGGGAGCTCCTACAATGAGCAGTTCTTC. Residues: CASSLAGSSYNEQFF.

This chain joins TRBV2 and TRBJ2-5; TRBD2 aligns across 12 bases. The CDR3 length is 13 residues. J lost 5 bases, V lost 6 bases, and 1 base had no gene match. CDR1 SNHLY and CDR2 FYNNEI come from the germline V gene. The CDR3 sequence: CASRLAGGETQYF. CDR3 DNA sequence: TGTGCCAGCAGACTAGCGGGGGGTGAGACCCAGTACTTC.

This clone has only a few counts. Written as DNA, the CDR3 is TGTGCCAGCAGCCCTAAGGGGACATTCTATGGCTACACCTTC. This sequence encodes CASSPKGTFYGYTF. The V gene is TRBV5-8, the J gene TRBJ1-2; possibly TRBD1 for D (6 bases). This CDR3 is 14 amino acids long. Germline V gene lookup returns CDR1 SGHTS and CDR2 YDEGEE. V dropped 4 bases and J dropped 4 bases, with 14 bases sitting between them.

This clone occurred a few times. The rearrangement joins TRBV7-6 to TRBJ1-1; maybe TRBD1 (5 bases). Looked up from germline, CDR1 is SGHVS and CDR2 is FNYEAQ. Trimming removed 5 bases from V and 6 bases from J, with 13 bases in between. This CDR3 comprises 13 residues. Written as DNA, the CDR3 is TGTGCCAGCAGCGCCCAACAGGTCGCTGAAGCTTTCTTT. This encodes CASSAQQVAEAFF.

The J gene is TRBJ1-2, the V gene TRBV14; D uncertain. Trimming took off 4 bases at V and 2 bases at J, with 14 bases between the two ends. Germline CDR1 is SGHDN and CDR2 is FVKESK. CDR3 length equals 15 residues. The CDR3 reads CASSPSIYLNYGYTF. The CDR3 DNA is TGTGCCAGCAGCCCTAGCATTTACTTAAACTATGGCTACACCTTC.

The chain combines TRBV4-3 with TRBJ2-7; possible D gene TRBD1, 5 bases. The CDR3 covers 15 residues. The germline V and J ends were trimmed by 2 bases and 2 bases, with 13 bases remaining between them. The V gene's germline CDR1 is LGHNA and CDR2 YSLEER. In nucleotides, the CDR3 is TGCGCCAGCAGCCAACAGACCACGACAGCCTACGAGCAGTACTTC. Translation: CASSQQTTTAYEQYF.